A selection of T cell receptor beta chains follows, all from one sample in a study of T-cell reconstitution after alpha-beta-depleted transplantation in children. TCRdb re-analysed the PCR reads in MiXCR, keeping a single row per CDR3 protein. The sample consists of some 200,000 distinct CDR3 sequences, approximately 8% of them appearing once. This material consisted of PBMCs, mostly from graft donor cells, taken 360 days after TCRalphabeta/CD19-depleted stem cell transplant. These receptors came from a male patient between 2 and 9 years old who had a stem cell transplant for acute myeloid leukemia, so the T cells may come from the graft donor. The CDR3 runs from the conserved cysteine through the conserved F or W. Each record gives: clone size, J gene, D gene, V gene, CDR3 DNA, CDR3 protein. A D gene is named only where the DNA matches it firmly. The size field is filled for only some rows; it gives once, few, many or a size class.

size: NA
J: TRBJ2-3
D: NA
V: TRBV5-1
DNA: TGCGCCAGCAGCTCGGGACATGAGAGGGGAGATACGCAGTATTTT
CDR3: CASSSGHERGDTQYF

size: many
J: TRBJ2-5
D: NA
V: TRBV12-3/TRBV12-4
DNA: TGTGCCAGCAGCCCCGAACAAGAGACCCAGTACTTC
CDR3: CASSPEQETQYF

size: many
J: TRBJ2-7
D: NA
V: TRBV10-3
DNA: TGTGCCATCAGTGAGGCGACTAGATCCCCCTACGAGCAGTACTTC
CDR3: CAISEATRSPYEQYF

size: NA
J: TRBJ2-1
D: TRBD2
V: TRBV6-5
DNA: TGTGCCAGCAGTTACTCGTATCGACCTAGCGGTCCCTACAATGAGCAGTTCTTC
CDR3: CASSYSYRPSGPYNEQFF

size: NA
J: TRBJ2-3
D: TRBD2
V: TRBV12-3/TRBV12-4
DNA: TGTGCCAGCAGAAAGATAGCGGGAGTAACAGATACGCAGTATTTT
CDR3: CASRKIAGVTDTQYF

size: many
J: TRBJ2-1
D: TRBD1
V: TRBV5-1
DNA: TGCGCCAGCAGCGTATTTCCCACAGGGACAGGGTTAAATGAGCAGTTCTTC
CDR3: CASSVFPTGTGLNEQFF

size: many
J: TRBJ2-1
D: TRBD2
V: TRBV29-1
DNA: TGCAGCGTTGAAGATGGGACTAGCGGGGGGTCCTGGTACAATGAGCAGTTCTTC
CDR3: CSVEDGTSGGSWYNEQFF

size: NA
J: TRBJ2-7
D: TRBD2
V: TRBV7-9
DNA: TGTGCCAGCAGGAGAGCGGGAGGGCCCTTCGGCGAGCAGTACTTC
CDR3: CASRRAGGPFGEQYF

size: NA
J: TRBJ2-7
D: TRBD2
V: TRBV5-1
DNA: TGCGCCAGCAGCTTGAGCCGACTAGCGCTTTCCTACGAGCAGTACTTC
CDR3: CASSLSRLALSYEQYF

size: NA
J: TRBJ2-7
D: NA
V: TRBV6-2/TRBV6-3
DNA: TGTGCCAGCAGTTACTCGACCAGCGGGCCCTACGAGCAGTACTTC
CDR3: CASSYSTSGPYEQYF

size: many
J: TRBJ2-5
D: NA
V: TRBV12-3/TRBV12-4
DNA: TGTGCCAGCAGACCTAGTAGGCGAGAGACCCAGTACTTC
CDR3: CASRPSRRETQYF

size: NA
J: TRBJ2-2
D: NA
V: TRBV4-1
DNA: TGCGCCAGCAGCCAACCCAGTACGGGGTTATTAGCGAACACCGGGGAGCTGTTTTTT
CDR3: CASSQPSTGLLANTGELFF

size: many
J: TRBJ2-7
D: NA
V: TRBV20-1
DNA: TGCAGTGCTACACAGGGTTCCTACGAGCAGTACTTC
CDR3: CSATQGSYEQYF

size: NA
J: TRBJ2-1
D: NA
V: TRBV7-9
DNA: TGTGCCAGCAGCGGTAAGGTCCAGTACGATGAGCAGTTCTTC
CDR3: CASSGKVQYDEQFF

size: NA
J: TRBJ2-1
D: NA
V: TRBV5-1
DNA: TGCGCCAGCAGCTTGGGCGCCTTCTACAATGAGCAGTTCTTC
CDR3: CASSLGAFYNEQFF

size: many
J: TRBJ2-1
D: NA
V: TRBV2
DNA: TGTGCCAGCAGTGACAACCCCTACAATGAGCAGTTCTTC
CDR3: CASSDNPYNEQFF

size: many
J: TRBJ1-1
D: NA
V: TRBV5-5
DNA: TGTGCCAGCAGCTTGGGGGACACGGACACTGAAGCTTTCTTT
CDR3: CASSLGDTDTEAFF

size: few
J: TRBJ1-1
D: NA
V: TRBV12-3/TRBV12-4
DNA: TGTGCCAGCAGGGTAGGACAGAGCAACACTGAAGCTTTCTTT
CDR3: CASRVGQSNTEAFF

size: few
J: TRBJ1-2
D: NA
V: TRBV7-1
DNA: TGTGCCAGCAGCTCCAATCAAGGGGACAAAAACTATGGCTACACCTTC
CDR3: CASSSNQGDKNYGYTF

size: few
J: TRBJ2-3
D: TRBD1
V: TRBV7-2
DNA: TGTGCCAGCAGCTTAGCCGCCTCCAGGGTACAGGGGACAGATACGCAGTATTTT
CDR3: CASSLAASRVQGTDTQYF

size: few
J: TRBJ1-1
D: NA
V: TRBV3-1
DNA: TGTGCCAGCAGCCCTCGGACAGTTTTTGAAGCTTTCTTT
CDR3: CASSPRTVFEAFF

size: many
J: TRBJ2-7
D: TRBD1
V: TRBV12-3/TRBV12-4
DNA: TGTGCCAGCAGTTTAGACAGGGGAAGCTACGAGCAGTACTTC
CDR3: CASSLDRGSYEQYF

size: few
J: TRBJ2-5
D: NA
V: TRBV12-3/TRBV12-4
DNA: TGTGCCAGCAGTTTTGGAGGGAGGCCAGGGGCGAACCAAGAGACCCAGTACTTC
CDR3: CASSFGGRPGANQETQYF

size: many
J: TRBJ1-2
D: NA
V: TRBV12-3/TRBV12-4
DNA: TGTGCCAGCAGTTTCAGCCCGGGGGGCTCCCTCTATGGCTACACCTTC
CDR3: CASSFSPGGSLYGYTF

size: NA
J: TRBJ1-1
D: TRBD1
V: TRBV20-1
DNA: TGCAGTGCCTTGCAGGGGGCACTCATTGTCAACACTGAAGCTTTCTTT
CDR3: CSALQGALIVNTEAFF

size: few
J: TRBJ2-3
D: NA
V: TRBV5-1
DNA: TGCGCCAGCAGCTTGGAGAGGCGGGGTTTGGCAGATACGCAGTATTTT
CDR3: CASSLERRGLADTQYF

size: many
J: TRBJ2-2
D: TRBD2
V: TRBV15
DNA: TGTGCCACCAGCAGAGATCTAGCGGGAGCGAACACCGGGGAGCTGTTTTTT
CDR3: CATSRDLAGANTGELFF

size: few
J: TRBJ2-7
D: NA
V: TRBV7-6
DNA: TGTGCCAGCAGCCTTCACAGGGGGGGAGCGGGAGAATACGAGCAGTACTTC
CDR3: CASSLHRGGAGEYEQYF

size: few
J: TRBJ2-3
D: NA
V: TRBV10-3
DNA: TGTGCCATCAGTGAGTGGAGGGGCCGGGAGGATACGCAGTATTTT
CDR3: CAISEWRGREDTQYF

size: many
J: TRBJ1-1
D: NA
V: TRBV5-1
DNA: TGCGCCAGCAGCTTGGTACGGGACACTGAAGCTTTCTTT
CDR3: CASSLVRDTEAFF

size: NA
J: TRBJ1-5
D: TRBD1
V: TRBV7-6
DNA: TGTGCCAGCAGCTTACAGGGGGACCAGCCCCAGCATTTT
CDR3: CASSLQGDQPQHF

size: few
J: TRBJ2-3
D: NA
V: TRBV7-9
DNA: TGTGCCAGCAGCACTAGTTCCGCGGCTAGCACAGATACGCAGTATTTT
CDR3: CASSTSSAASTDTQYF

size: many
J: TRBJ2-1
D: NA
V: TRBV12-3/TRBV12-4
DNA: TGTGCCAGCAGTTTCCAGGGAAGTCACAATGAGCAGTTCTTC
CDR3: CASSFQGSHNEQFF

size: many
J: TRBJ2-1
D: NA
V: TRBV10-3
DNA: TGTGCCATCAGTGATTACAACAGGGGGCTGGAGCGGGAGGTTTTATCCTACAATGAGCAGTTCTTC
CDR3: CAISDYNRGLEREVLSYNEQFF

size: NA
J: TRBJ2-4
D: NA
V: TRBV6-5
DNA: TGTGCCAGCAGTTTCGGGGGCGTGGGAAGAGCCAAAAACATTCAGTACTTC
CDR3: CASSFGGVGRAKNIQYF